The clone carrying this TCR beta chain was counted between two and nine times. The data derive from a study of spatial heterogeneity in lung cancer. TCRdb re-called the 5' RACE reads through MiXCR, storing one row per CDR3 protein. The data show tens of thousands of distinct CDR3 sequences, less than 15% seen once. The length of the CDR3 is 15 residues. The V gene lost 1 base and the J gene lost 2 bases, with 10 bases spanning the gap. Germline lookup yields CDR1 SGHKS and CDR2 YYEKEE (reference sequence). This sample's time point: sample taken at primary tumor resection. The TCR sequence derives from a male donor with early-stage non-small cell lung cancer. The chain uses TRBV5-5 and TRBJ1-3; D is unresolved. Sequencing used PBMCs, obtained at surgery. CDR3 region: CASSLYRQPGNTIYF. CDR3 DNA sequence: TGTGCCAGCAGCTTGTACAGACAACCTGGAAACACCATATATTTT.